What follows describes a single T cell receptor (beta chain). This clone's antigen is unknown. Base qualities were left out, and no much larger clone turns up one base away. The treatment or condition label on this specimen signifies: allogeneic hematopoietic cell transplantation with graft depleted of TCRalphabeta T cells and CD19 B cells. The transplant recipients were children given TCRalphabeta/CD19-depleted allogeneic hematopoietic cell grafts. This entry is derived from a study of T-cell reconstitution after alpha-beta-depleted transplantation in children (dated by TCRdb to the mid-2010s). About the study as a whole: The study quantitatively tracked T-cell immune reconstitution after TCRalphabeta/CD19-depleted allogeneic hematopoietic cell transplantation in children using TCR repertoire profiling.

The library was made by PCR. The data were produced on an Illumina HiSeq 2500. TCR libraries were prepared with molecular barcoding, using unique molecular identifiers to normalize TCRbeta repertoire quantification. TCRdb handled the public reads itself, with Q25 trimming in fastp and clone calling in MiXCR, and kept productive beta chains. Each CDR3 protein gets just one entry, which takes the most common genes and DNA from the rows behind it. This sample gives approximately 500,000 distinct CDR3 sequences in total; 25% to 30% of them show up just once. Approximately 33% of the sample is held by the ten biggest clonotypes. The CDR3, from cysteine to phenylalanine, totals 15 residues. Only the CDR3 DNA is retained, 45 bases long and in frame from the first base. V was cut back by 4 bases and J by 2 bases, leaving a gap of 14 bases between them. In the germline V gene, CDR1 corresponds to SGHRS and CDR2 to YFSETQ.

Study-wide findings and limitations: In some patients, the high TCRbeta diversity seen at day 60 was put down to recipient T cells and intrathymic progenitors that had survived conditioning. Over subsequent months, a decline in hyperexpanded clone frequencies was noted, and after one year, T-cell counts and TCRbeta diversity were mostly ascribed to newly produced T cells. The apparently early recovery of alphabetaT-cell counts about two months after transplant reportedly depended on only several hundred rapidly expanded clones that came from non-depleted graft cells.

The specimen comprised PBMCs, sampled before TCRalphabeta/CD19-depleted stem cell transplant. The TCR sequence derives from a boy less than two years old with Wiskott-Aldrich syndrome, due to receive a stem cell transplant. The rearranged chain carries TRBV5-1 and TRBJ2-3; no D gene is confidently identified. The nucleotides are TGCGCCAGCAGCGTGAGTCCCAGAGACACAGATACGCAGTATTTT. Translated, it reads CASSVSPRDTDTQYF.